This TCR beta chain was recovered during a study of monozygotic twins with inflammatory bowel disease. Using the 5' RACE reads, TCRdb records one entry per CDR3 protein without DNA. This table lists about 160,000 distinct CDR3 sequences. This TCR was sampled from a human donor with ulcerative colitis or Crohn's disease, or a healthy co-twin of an affected twin (not recorded which). What was sequenced was blood.

This CDR3 is CASSSPIEAGALRGYTF. The chain has TRBV28 and TRBJ1-2; the TCRdb call, TRBD1, lacks DNA for checking. The germline V gene has CDR1 MDHEN and CDR2 SYDVKM. The CDR3 contains 17 residues.